This TCR beta chain is drawn from a study of Ad26.COV2.S vaccination and SARS-CoV-2 variants. The CDR3 has 15 amino acids. Germline trimming cut 5 bases from V and 5 bases from J; bases unmatched to any gene: 9. The germline V gene has CDR1 LNHDA and CDR2 SQIVND (reference sequence). Study-level results: Reports say spike-specific CD8+ and CD4+ T cell responses covered substantial breadth after vaccination.

As to treatment: roughly 20 received Ad26.COV2.S at low or high dose, single or two shots; 5 received placebo; per-sample allocation not given. The study sampled participants on day 63 after the first vaccine or placebo injection. Notes on this clone: Its cognate antigen is unknown.

Clones were sequenced by immunoSEQ multiplex PCR, and TCRdb holds only the in-frame ones, with some missing. Of some 320,000 clones in the sample, about 86% are singletons; the top ten hold 1.5% to 2.5%. The starting material was peripheral blood, obtained in a trial of Ad26.COV2.S vaccine versus placebo. The receptor comes from a person between 18 and 65 years old who received the Ad26.COV2.S COVID-19 vaccine or a placebo. This chain joins TRBV19 and TRBJ2-5; 9 bases match TRBD2. The CDR3: CASSLGTSKGETQYF. CDR3 bases: TGTGCCAGTAGTTTAGGGACTAGCAAGGGGGAGACCCAGTACTTC. The full variable domain, completed using reference TRBV19 and TRBJ2-5, is DGGITQSPKYLFRKEGQNVTLSCEQNLNHDAMYWYRQDPGQGLRLIYYSQIVNDFQKGDIAEGYSVSREKKESFPLTVTSAQKNPTAFYLCASSLGTSKGETQYFGPGTRLLVL.